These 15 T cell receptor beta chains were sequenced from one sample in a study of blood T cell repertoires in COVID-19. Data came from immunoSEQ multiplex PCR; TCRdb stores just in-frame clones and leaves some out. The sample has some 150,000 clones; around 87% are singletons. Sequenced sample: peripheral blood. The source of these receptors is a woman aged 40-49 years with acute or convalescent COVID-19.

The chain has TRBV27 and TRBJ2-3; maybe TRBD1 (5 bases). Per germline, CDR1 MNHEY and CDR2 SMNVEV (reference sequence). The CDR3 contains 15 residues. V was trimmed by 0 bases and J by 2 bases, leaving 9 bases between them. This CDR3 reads CASSLSQGITDTQYF. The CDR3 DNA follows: TGTGCCAGCAGTTTATCGCAGGGAATCACAGATACGCAGTATTTT.

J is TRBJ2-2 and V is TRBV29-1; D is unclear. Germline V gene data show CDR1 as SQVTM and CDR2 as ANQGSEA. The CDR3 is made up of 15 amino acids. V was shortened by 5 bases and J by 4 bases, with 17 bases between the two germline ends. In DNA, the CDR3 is TGCAGCGTTTCGGGTCCCAGCACCGTCACCGGGGAGCTGTTTTTT. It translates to CSVSGPSTVTGELFF.

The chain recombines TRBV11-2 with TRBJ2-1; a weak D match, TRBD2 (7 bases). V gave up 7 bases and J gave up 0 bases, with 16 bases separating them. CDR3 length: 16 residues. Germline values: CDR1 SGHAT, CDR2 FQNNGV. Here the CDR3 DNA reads TGTGCCAGCACCGTAGGGGGGGGTATCTCCTACAATGAGCAGTTCTTC. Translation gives CASTVGGGISYNEQFF.

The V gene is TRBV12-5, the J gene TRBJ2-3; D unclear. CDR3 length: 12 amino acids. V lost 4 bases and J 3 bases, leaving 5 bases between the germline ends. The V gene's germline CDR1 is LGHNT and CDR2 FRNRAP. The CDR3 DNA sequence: TGTGCTAGTGGTTCCCTTACAGATACGCAGTATTTT. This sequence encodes CASGSLTDTQYF.

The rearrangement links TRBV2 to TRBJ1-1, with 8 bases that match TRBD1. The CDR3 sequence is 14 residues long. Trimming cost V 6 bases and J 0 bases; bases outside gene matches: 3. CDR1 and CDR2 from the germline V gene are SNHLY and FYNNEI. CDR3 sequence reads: CASRYRGMNTEAFF. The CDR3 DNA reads TGTGCCAGCAGATACAGGGGGATGAACACTGAAGCTTTCTTT.

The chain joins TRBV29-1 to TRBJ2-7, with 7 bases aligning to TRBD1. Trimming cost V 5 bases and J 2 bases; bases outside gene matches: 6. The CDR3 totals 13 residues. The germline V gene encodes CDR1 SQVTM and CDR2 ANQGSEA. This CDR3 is CSVPGTAAYEQYF. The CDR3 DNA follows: TGCAGCGTTCCCGGGACAGCAGCCTACGAGCAGTACTTC.

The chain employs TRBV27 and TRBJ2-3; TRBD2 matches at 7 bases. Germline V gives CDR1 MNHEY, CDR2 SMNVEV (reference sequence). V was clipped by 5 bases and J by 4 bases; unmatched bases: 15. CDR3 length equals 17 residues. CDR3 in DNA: TGTGCCAGCAGTCTCCAAAAATCTAGCGGTGGCGCAGATACGCAGTATTTT. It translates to CASSLQKSSGGADTQYF.

This CDR3 reads CASSRSTLAGALNEQFF. The CDR3 DNA is TGTGCCAGCAGCCGTTCTACACTAGCGGGGGCGCTAAATGAGCAGTTCTTC. The chain links TRBV7-7 to TRBJ2-1, with TRBD2 matching over 11 bases. Per germline, CDR1 SSHAT and CDR2 FNYEAQ (reference sequence). V lost 5 bases and J lost 7; bases outside the gene matches: 13. The CDR3 sequence is 17 residues long.

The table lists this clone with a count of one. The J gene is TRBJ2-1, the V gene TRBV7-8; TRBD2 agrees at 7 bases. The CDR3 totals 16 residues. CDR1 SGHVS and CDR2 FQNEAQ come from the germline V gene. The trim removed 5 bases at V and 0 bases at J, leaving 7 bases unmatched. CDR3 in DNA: TGTGCCAGCAGCAAGCGACTAGCCGCCTCCTACAATGAGCAGTTCTTC. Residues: CASSKRLAASYNEQFF.

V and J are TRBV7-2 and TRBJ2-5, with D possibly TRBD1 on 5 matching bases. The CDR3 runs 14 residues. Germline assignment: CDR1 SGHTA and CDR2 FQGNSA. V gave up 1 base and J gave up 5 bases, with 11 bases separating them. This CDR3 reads CASSLVGAVETQYF. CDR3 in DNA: TGTGCCAGCAGCTTAGTAGGGGCCGTGGAGACCCAGTACTTC.

CDR3 sequence reads: CSAASGHEQYF. Here the CDR3 DNA reads TGCAGTGCGGCTAGCGGGCACGAGCAGTACTTC. The J gene is TRBJ2-7, the V gene TRBV20-1; TRBD2 agrees at 8 bases. The CDR3 spans 11 residues. With 6 bases clipped from V and 5 bases from J, the junction kept 3 bases outside the gene matches. CDR1 DFQATT and CDR2 SNEGSKA come from the germline V gene (reference sequence).

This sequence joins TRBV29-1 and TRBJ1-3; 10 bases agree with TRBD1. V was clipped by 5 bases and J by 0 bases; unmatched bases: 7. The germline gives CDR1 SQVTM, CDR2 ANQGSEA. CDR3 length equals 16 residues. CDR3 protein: CSVLSGQGSSGNTIYF. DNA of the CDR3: TGCAGCGTTCTGTCGGGACAGGGGTCCTCTGGAAACACCATATATTTT. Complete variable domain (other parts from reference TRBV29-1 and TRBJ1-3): SAVISQKPSRDICQRGTSLTIQCQVDSQVTMMFWYRQQPGQSLTLIATANQGSEATYESGFVIDKFPISRPNLTFSTLTVSNMSPEDSSIYLCSVLSGQGSSGNTIYFGEGSWLTVV.

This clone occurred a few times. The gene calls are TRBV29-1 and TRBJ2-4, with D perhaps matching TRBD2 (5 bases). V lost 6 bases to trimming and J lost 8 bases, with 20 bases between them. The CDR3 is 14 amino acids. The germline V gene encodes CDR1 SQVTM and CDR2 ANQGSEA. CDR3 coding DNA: TGCAGCGTCCGCCGGGGAAATCCCGTGGACATTCAGTACTTC. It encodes CSVRRGNPVDIQYF.

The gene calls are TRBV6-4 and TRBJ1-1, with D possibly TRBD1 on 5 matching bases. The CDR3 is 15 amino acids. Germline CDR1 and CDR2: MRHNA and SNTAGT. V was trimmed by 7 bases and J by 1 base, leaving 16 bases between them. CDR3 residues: CASKPNPTENTEAFF. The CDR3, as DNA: TGTGCCAGCAAACCCAACCCGACAGAGAACACTGAAGCTTTCTTT.

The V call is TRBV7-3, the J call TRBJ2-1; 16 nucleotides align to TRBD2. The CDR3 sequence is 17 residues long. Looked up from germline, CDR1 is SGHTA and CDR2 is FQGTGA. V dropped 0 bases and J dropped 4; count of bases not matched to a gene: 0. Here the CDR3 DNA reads TGTGCCAGCAGCTTAACGGGACTAGCGGGAGGGTACAATGAGCAGTTCTTC. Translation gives CASSLTGLAGGYNEQFF.